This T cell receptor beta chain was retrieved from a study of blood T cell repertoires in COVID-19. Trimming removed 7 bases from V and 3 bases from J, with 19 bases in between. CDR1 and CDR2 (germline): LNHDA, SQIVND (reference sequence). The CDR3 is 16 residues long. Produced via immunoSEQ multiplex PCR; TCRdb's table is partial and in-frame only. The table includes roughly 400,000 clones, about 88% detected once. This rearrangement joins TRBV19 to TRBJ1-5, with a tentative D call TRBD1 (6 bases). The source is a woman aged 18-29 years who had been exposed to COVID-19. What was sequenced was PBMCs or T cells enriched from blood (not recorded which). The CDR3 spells CASIKLGQSDNQPQHF. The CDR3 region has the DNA TGTGCCAGTATCAAACTAGGACAGTCCGACAATCAGCCCCAGCATTTT.